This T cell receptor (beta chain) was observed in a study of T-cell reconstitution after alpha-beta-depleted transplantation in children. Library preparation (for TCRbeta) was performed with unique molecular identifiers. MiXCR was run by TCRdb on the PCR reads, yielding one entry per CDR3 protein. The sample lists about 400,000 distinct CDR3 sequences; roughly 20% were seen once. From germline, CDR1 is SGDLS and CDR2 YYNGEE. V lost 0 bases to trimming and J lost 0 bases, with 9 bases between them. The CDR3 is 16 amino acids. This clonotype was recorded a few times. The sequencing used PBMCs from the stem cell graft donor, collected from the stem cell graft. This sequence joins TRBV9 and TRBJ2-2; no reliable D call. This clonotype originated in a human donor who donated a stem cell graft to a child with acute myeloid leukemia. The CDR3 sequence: CASSVVADPNTGELFF. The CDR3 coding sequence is TGTGCCAGCAGCGTAGTCGCAGATCCGAACACCGGGGAGCTGTTTTTT.